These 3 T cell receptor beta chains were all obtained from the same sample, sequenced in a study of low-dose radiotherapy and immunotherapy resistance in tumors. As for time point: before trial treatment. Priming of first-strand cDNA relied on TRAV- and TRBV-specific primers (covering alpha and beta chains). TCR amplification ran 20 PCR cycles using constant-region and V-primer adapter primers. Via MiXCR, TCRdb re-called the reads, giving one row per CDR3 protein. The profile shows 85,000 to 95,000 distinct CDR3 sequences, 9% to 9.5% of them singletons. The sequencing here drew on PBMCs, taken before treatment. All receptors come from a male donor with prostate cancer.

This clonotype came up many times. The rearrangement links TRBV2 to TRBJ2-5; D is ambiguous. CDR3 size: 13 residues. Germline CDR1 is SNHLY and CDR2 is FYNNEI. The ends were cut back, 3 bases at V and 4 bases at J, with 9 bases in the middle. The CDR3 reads CASSDQPPETQYF. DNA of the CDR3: TGTGCCAGCAGTGACCAGCCCCCAGAGACCCAGTACTTC.

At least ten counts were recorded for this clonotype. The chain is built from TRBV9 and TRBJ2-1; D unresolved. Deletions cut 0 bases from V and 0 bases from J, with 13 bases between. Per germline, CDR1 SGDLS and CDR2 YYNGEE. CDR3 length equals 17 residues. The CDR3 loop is CASSVGLKANSYNEQFF. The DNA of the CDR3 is TGTGCCAGCAGCGTAGGGCTGAAGGCTAACTCCTACAATGAGCAGTTCTTC. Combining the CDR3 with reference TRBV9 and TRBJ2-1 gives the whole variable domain DSGVTQTPKHLITATGQRVTLRCSPRSGDLSVYWYQQSLDQGLQFLIQYYNGEERAKGNILERFSAQQFPDLHSELNLSSLELGDSALYFCASSVGLKANSYNEQFFGPGTRLTVL.

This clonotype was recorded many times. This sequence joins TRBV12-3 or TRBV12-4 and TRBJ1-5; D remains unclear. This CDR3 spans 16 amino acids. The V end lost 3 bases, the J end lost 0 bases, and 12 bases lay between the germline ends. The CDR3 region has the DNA TGTGCCAGCAGTTTCGTTGAGCCCTATAGCAATCAGCCCCAGCATTTT. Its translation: CASSFVEPYSNQPQHF.